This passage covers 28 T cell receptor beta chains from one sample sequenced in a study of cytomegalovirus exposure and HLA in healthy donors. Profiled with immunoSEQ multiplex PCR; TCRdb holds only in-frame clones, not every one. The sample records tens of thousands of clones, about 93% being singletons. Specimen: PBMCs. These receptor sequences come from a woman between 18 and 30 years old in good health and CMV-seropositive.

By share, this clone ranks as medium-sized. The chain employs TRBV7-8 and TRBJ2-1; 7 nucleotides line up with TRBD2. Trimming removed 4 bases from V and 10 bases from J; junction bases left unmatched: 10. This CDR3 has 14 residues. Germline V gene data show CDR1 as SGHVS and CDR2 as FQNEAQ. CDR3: CASSSLGTTGEQFF. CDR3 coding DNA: TGTGCCAGCAGCTCCCTCGGGACTACAGGCGAGCAGTTCTTC. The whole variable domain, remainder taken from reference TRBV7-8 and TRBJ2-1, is GAGVSQSPRYKVAKRGQDVALRCDPISGHVSLFWYQQALGQGPEFLTYFQNEAQLDKSGLPSDRFFAERPEGSVSTLKIQRTQQEDSAVYLCASSSLGTTGEQFFGPGTRLTVL.

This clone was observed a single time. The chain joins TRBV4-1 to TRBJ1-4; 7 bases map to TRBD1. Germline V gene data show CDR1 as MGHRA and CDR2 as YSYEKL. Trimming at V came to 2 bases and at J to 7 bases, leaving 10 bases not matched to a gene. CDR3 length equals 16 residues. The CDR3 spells CASSQLLRQGSEKLFF. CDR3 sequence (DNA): TGCGCCAGCAGCCAACTCTTGAGACAGGGAAGTGAAAAACTGTTTTTT.

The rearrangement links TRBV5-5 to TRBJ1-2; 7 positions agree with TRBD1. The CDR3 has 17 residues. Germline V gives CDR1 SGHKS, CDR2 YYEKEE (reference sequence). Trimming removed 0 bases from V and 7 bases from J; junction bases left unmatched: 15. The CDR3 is CASSLGGPRQGMAGYTF. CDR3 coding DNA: TGTGCCAGCAGCTTGGGGGGTCCGAGACAGGGAATGGCTGGCTACACCTTC.

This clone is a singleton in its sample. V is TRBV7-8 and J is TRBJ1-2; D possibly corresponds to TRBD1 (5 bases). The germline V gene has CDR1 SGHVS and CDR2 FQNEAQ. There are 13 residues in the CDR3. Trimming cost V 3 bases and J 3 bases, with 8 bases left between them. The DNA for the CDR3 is TGTGCCAGCAGCTTGACAGATTACTATGGCTACACCTTC. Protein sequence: CASSLTDYYGYTF. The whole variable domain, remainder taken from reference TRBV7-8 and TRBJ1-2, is GAGVSQSPRYKVAKRGQDVALRCDPISGHVSLFWYQQALGQGPEFLTYFQNEAQLDKSGLPSDRFFAERPEGSVSTLKIQRTQQEDSAVYLCASSLTDYYGYTFGSGTRLTVV.

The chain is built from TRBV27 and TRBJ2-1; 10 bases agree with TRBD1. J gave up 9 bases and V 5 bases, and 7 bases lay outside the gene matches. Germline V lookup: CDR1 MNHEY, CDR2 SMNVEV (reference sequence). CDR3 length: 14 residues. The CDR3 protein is CASSMGQGYGEQFF. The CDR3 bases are TGTGCCAGCAGTATGGGACAGGGGTACGGTGAGCAGTTCTTC.

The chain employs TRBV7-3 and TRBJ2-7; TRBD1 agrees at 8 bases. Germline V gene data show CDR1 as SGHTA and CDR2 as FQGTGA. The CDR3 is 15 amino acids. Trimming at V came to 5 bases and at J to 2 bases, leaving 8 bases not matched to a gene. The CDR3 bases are TGTGCCAGCAGCCCCGGGACAGGAGGGCCCTACGAGCAGTACTTC. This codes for CASSPGTGGPYEQYF.

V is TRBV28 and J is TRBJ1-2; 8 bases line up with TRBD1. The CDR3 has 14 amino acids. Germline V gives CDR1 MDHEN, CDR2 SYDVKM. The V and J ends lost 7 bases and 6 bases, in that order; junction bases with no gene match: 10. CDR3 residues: CASIFQDRVDGYTF. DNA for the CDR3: TGTGCCAGCATCTTCCAGGACAGGGTGGATGGCTACACCTTC.

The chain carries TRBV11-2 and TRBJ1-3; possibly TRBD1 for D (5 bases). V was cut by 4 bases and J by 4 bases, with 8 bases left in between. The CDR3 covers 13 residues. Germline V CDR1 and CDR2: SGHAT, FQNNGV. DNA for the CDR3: TGTGCCAGCAGCTCAGGGTTAGGAAACACCATATATTTT. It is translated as CASSSGLGNTIYF.

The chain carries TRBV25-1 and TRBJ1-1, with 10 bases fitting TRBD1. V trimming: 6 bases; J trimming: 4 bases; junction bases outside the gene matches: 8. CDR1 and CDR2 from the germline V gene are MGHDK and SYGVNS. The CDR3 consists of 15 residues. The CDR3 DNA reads TGTGCCAGCAGGACCGGGACAGGGGTAGGCACTGAAGCTTTCTTT. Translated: CASRTGTGVGTEAFF. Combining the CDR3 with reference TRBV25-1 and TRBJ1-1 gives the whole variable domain EADIYQTPRYLVIGTGKKITLECSQTMGHDKMYWYQQDPGMELHLIHYSYGVNSTEKGDLSSESTVSRIRTEHFPLTLESARPSHTSQYLCASRTGTGVGTEAFFGQGTRLTVV.

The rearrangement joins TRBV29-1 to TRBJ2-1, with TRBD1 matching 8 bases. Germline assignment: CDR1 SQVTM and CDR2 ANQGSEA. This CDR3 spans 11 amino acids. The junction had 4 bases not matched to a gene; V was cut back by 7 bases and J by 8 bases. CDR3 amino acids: CSGDRGHEQFF. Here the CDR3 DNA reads TGCAGCGGTGACAGGGGCCATGAGCAGTTCTTC.

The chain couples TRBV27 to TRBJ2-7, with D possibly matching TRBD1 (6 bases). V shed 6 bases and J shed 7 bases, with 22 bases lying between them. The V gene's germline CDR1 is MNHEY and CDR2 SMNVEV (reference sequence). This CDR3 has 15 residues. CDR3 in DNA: TGTGCCAGCAGCTTCGAAGACGGACAGCTGAGGGAGCAGTACTTC. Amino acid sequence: CASSFEDGQLREQYF.

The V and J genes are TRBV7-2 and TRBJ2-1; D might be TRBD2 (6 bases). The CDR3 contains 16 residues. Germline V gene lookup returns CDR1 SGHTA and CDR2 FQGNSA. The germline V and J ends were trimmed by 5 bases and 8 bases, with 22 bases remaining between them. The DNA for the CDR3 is TGTGCCAGCAGCCCCCGGGGGAGATTCAGGGTGGATGAGCAGTTCTTC. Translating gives CASSPRGRFRVDEQFF. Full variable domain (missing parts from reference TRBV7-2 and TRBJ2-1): GAGVSQSPSNKVTEKGKDVELRCDPISGHTALYWYRQSLGQGLEFLIYFQGNSAPDKSGLPSDRFSAERTGGSVSTLTIQRTQQEDSAVYLCASSPRGRFRVDEQFFGPGTRLTVL.

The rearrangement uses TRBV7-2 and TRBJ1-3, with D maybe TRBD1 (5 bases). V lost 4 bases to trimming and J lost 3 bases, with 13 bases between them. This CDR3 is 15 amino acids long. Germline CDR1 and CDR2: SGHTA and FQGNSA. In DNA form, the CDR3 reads TGTGCCAGCAGCTCCCGGACGGGGGGTGGAAACACCATATATTTT. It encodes CASSSRTGGGNTIYF.

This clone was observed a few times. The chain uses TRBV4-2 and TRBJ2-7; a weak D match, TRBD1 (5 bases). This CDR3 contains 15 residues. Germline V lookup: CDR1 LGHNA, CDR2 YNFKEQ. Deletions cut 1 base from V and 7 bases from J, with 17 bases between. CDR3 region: CASSQGAGLSREQYF. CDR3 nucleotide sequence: TGTGCCAGCAGCCAAGGGGCAGGGCTAAGTAGGGAGCAGTACTTC.

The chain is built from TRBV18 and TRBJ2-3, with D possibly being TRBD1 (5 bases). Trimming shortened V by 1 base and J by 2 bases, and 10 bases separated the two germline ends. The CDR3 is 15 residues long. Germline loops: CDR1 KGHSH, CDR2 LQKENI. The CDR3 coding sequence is TGTGCCAGCTCACCACGACAGATATCCACAGATACGCAGTATTTT. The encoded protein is CASSPRQISTDTQYF.

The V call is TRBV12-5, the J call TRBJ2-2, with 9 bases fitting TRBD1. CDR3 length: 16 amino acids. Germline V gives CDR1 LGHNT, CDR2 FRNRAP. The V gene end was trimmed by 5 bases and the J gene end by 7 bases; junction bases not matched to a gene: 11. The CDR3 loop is CASGQPIGTGIGELFF. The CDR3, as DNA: TGTGCTAGTGGTCAACCGATAGGGACAGGGATCGGGGAGCTGTTTTTT.

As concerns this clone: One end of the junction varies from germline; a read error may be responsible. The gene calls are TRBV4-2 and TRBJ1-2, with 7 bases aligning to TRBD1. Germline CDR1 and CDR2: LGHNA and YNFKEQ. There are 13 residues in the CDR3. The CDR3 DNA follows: TGTGCCAGCAGCCAGGGGAGACAGGGCTCATCTAGCTTC. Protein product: CASSQGRQGSSSF.

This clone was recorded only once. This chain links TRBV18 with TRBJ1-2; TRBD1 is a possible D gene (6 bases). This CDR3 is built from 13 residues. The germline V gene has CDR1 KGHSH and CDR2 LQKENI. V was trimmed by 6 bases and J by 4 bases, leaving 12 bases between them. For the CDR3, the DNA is TGTGCCAGCTCCCGACAGGCGACCTATGGCTACACCTTC. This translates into CASSRQATYGYTF.

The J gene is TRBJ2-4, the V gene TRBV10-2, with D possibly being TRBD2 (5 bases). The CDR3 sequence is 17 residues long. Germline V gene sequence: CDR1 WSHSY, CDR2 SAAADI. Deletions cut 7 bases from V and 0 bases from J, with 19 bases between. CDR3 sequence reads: CASTVAGRSLAKNIQYF. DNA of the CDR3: TGCGCCAGCACAGTCGCGGGCAGGTCCTTAGCCAAAAACATTCAGTACTTC.

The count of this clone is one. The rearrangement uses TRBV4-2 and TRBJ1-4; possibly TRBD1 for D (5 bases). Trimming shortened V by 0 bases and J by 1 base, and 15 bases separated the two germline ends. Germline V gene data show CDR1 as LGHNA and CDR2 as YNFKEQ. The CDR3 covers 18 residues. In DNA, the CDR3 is TGTGCCAGCAGCCAAGATTTTCGAGGGGAGGGAACTAATGAAAAACTGTTTTTT. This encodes CASSQDFRGEGTNEKLFF.

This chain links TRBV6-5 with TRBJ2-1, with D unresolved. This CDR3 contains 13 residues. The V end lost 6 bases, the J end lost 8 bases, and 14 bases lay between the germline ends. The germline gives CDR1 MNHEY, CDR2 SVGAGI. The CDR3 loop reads CASSRNLGDEQFF. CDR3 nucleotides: TGTGCCAGCAGCCGTAACCTAGGCGATGAGCAGTTCTTC.

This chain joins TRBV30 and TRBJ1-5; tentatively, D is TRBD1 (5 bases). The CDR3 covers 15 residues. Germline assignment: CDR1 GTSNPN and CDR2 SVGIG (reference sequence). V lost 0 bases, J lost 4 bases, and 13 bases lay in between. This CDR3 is CAWSVGDGGNQPQHF. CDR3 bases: TGTGCCTGGAGTGTAGGGGACGGGGGGAATCAGCCCCAGCATTTT.

The CDR3, as DNA: TGTGCCAGCGGGCCGGGACAGGGTCTAAATTCACCCCTCCACTTT. It specifies CASGPGQGLNSPLHF. The chain joins TRBV7-9 to TRBJ1-6; the match to TRBD1 covers 9 bases. The V gene end was trimmed by 8 bases and the J gene end by 7 bases; junction bases not matched to a gene: 9. Looked up from germline, CDR1 is SEHNR and CDR2 is FQNEAQ (reference sequence). This CDR3 region has 15 residues.

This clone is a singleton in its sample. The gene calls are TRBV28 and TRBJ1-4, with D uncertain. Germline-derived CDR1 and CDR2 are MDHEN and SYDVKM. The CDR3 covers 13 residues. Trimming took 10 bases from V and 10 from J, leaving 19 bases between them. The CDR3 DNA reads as TGTGCCACATTAAGGCGTTTAGGCGGAAAACTGTTTTTT. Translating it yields CATLRRLGGKLFF.

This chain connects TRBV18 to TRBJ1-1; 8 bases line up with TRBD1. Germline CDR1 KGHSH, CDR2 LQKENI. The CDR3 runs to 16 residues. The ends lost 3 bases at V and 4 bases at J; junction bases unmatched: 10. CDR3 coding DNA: TGTGCCAGCTCACCTTCCTCTCAGGGGGCTGGCACTGAAGCTTTCTTT. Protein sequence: CASSPSSQGAGTEAFF.

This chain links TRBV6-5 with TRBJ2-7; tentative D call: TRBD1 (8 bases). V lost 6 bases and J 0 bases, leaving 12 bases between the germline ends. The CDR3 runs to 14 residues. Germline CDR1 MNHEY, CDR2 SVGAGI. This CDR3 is CASRNRGGSYEQYF. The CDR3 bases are TGTGCCAGCAGAAACAGGGGGGGCTCCTACGAGCAGTACTTC.

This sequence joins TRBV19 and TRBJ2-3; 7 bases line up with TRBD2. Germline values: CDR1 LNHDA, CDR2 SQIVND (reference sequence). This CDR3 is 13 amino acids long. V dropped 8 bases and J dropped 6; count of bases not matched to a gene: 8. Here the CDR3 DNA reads TGTGCCAGTCGGGCGGGAGAGTCCGATACGCAGTATTTT. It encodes CASRAGESDTQYF. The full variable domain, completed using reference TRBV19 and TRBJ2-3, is DGGITQSPKYLFRKEGQNVTLSCEQNLNHDAMYWYRQDPGQGLRLIYYSQIVNDFQKGDIAEGYSVSREKKESFPLTVTSAQKNPTAFYLCASRAGESDTQYFGPGTRLTVL.

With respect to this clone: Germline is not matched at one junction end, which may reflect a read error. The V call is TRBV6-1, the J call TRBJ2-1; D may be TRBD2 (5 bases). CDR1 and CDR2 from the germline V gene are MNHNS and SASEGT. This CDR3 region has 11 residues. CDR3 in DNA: TGTGCCACCCTTATATCGGGGTGCCTGGTCTTC. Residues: CATLISGCLVF.